Below are 26 T cell receptor beta chains sequenced from a single sample in a study of beta chain features in type 1 diabetes. Overall study results and limits: Type 1 diabetes patients had moderately but significantly shorter TCRB CDR3s in all four CD4+ subsets.

These TCRs' antigens remain unknown. Every isolated RNA sample was fully reverse transcribed, so sequencing captured expressed TCRB transcripts. Only in-frame clones appear in the TCRdb table, and some are missing; sequencing was by immunoSEQ multiplex PCR. The table includes some 200,000 clones, roughly 17% detected once. The sequenced material came from naive CD4+ T cells from blood. All receptors derive from a man aged 25-45 years with type 1 diabetes.

Concerning this clone itself: Different DNA sequences within this sample yield the same CDR3. This rearrangement joins TRBV27 to TRBJ2-2, with D unresolved. Trimming cost V 3 bases and J 4 bases, with 3 bases left between them. The CDR3 sequence is 12 residues long. Per the germline V gene, CDR1 is MNHEY and CDR2 is SMNVEV (reference sequence). CDR3 sequence: CASSFRTGELFF. CDR3 nucleotide sequence: TGTGCCAGCAGTTTTCGCACCGGGGAGCTGTTTTTT.

This clone was seen only a few times. The chain joins TRBV7-3 to TRBJ2-5, with D perhaps matching TRBD1 (6 bases). Germline V gene lookup returns CDR1 SGHTA and CDR2 FQGTGA. V was trimmed by 3 bases and J by 1 base, leaving 6 bases between them. The CDR3 is 13 residues long. The CDR3 is CASSLGAQETQYF. The CDR3, as DNA: TGTGCCAGCAGCTTGGGGGCCCAAGAGACCCAGTACTTC.

This clone was recorded a few times. This chain connects TRBV4-1 to TRBJ2-7; D remains ambiguous. Germline V gives CDR1 MGHRA, CDR2 YSYEKL. This CDR3 region has 16 residues. Trimming left V 0 bases short and J 3 bases short, with 15 bases between. In DNA, the CDR3 is TGCGCCAGCAGCCAAGAATTCCCTGGATCTTACTACGAGCAGTACTTC. Translation: CASSQEFPGSYYEQYF.

This clone showed up just a few times. The chain recombines TRBV30 with TRBJ2-7; no clear D gene. Germline assignment: CDR1 GTSNPN and CDR2 SVGIG (reference sequence). Trimming pared 1 base from V and 4 bases from J, leaving 11 bases between. The CDR3 contains 13 residues. The CDR3 loop reads CAWSEQPGYEQYF. Written as DNA, the CDR3 is TGTGCCTGGAGTGAACAGCCCGGGTACGAGCAGTACTTC.

The chain couples TRBV27 to TRBJ1-1; D perhaps matches TRBD1 (5 bases). From germline, CDR1 is MNHEY and CDR2 SMNVEV (reference sequence). V was trimmed by 2 bases and J by 5 bases, leaving 12 bases between them. This CDR3 region has 14 residues. The CDR3 sequence is CASSLVPWGTEAFF. The CDR3 region has the DNA TGTGCCAGCAGTTTAGTACCTTGGGGGACTGAAGCTTTCTTT.

This clone was recorded a few times. This chain uses TRBV7-3 with TRBJ2-1; the match to TRBD1 covers 7 bases. The CDR3 covers 15 residues. V lost 5 bases and J lost 4; bases outside the gene matches: 8. Per the germline V gene, CDR1 is SGHTA and CDR2 is FQGTGA. The CDR3 is CASSPGQSNYNEQFF. For the CDR3, the DNA is TGTGCCAGCAGCCCGGGACAGTCCAATTACAATGAGCAGTTCTTC.

J is TRBJ2-5 and V is TRBV29-1; the D gene could be TRBD1 or TRBD2 (6 bases each). Germline V CDR1 and CDR2: SQVTM, ANQGSEA. Trimming took 5 bases from V and 7 from J, leaving 29 bases between them. The length of the CDR3 is 17 residues. Here the CDR3 reads CSVRALTQGSGGVTQYF. The CDR3 coding sequence is TGCAGCGTTCGCGCCTTAACACAGGGATCCGGAGGGGTGACCCAGTACTTC.

The chain is built from TRBV5-6 and TRBJ1-1; D gene uncertain. The CDR3 runs 12 residues. Germline CDR1 SGHDT, CDR2 YYEEEE. With 5 bases removed from V and 1 base from J, the gap between germline ends came to 6 bases. The CDR3 is CASRWGNTEAFF. CDR3 DNA: TGTGCCAGCAGATGGGGGAACACTGAAGCTTTCTTT.

This clone was seen only a few times. The chain carries TRBV30 and TRBJ2-1; TRBD2 aligns across 7 bases. V lost 0 bases, J lost 10 bases, and 9 bases stayed unmatched. CDR3 length: 14 amino acids. Germline V gene sequence: CDR1 GTSNPN, CDR2 SVGIG (reference sequence). The CDR3 reads CAWSVGGNQPEQFF. CDR3 bases: TGTGCCTGGAGTGTGGGGGGGAACCAGCCAGAGCAGTTCTTC.

This clone was found a few times. The chain couples TRBV5-4 to TRBJ2-5, with D uncertain. CDR3 length: 13 amino acids. V lost 0 bases, J lost 4 bases, and 7 bases lay in between. The germline gives CDR1 SGHNT, CDR2 YYREEE (reference sequence). The CDR3 sequence: CASSLEGIETQYF. CDR3 sequence (DNA): TGTGCCAGCAGCTTGGAAGGGATAGAGACCCAGTACTTC. The full variable domain, its missing parts supplied by reference TRBV5-4 and TRBJ2-5, is ETGVTQSPTHLIKTRGQQVTLRCSSQSGHNTVSWYQQALGQGPQFIFQYYREEENGRGNFPPRFSGLQFPNYSSELNVNALELDDSALYLCASSLEGIETQYFGPGTRLLVL.

The table lists this clone with a few counts. The rearrangement uses TRBV7-9 and TRBJ2-5, with unresolved D. Germline V gene data show CDR1 as SEHNR and CDR2 as FQNEAQ (reference sequence). The CDR3 sequence is 15 residues long. The V end was cut by 1 base, the J end by 5 bases, with 14 bases between. Here the CDR3 reads CASSLEAAGLETQYF. In DNA, the CDR3 is TGTGCCAGCAGCTTAGAGGCCGCCGGCTTGGAGACCCAGTACTTC.

This clone was counted only a few times. This chain joins TRBV7-9 and TRBJ2-7; D possibly matches TRBD1 or TRBD2 (5 bases each). The CDR3 sequence is 16 residues long. From germline, CDR1 is SEHNR and CDR2 FQNEAQ (reference sequence). With 8 bases removed from V and 4 bases from J, the gap between germline ends came to 24 bases. The CDR3 sequence is CASDLRGRGREYEQYF. CDR3 sequence (DNA): TGTGCCAGCGACCTCAGAGGACGGGGCAGGGAGTACGAGCAGTACTTC.

The chain is built from TRBV18 and TRBJ2-5; TRBD1 matches at 11 bases. The CDR3 is made up of 14 amino acids. V lost 3 bases, J lost 4 bases, and 1 base stayed unmatched. Looked up from germline, CDR1 is KGHSH and CDR2 is LQKENI. The CDR3 DNA follows: TGTGCCAGCTCACCGGGACAGGGGGGAGAGACCCAGTACTTC. Protein product: CASSPGQGGETQYF.

This clone was counted between two and nine times. This sequence joins TRBV25-1 and TRBJ1-2, with a possible D match to TRBD1 (5 bases). Germline V lookup: CDR1 MGHDK, CDR2 SYGVNS. This CDR3 contains 11 residues. Trimming pared 6 bases from V and 3 bases from J, leaving 5 bases between. The CDR3 here is CASSRDYGYTF. The CDR3 region has the DNA TGTGCCAGCAGCAGGGACTATGGCTACACCTTC.

The chain has TRBV9 and TRBJ2-5; D is uncertain. The V gene's germline CDR1 is SGDLS and CDR2 YYNGEE. Trimming took off 4 bases at V and 2 bases at J, with 18 bases between the two ends. The CDR3 runs to 16 residues. As DNA, the CDR3 is TGTGCCAGCAGCCTAACCCCGCCAGGACGACAAGAGACCCAGTACTTC. Translated: CASSLTPPGRQETQYF.

This clone has just a few counts. The sample contains more than one DNA sequence encoding this CDR3. In DNA form, the CDR3 reads TGTGCCAGCAGCTTAGGGTGGAACACTGAAGCTTTCTTT. This encodes CASSLGWNTEAFF. This chain uses TRBV7-9 with TRBJ1-1; D remains ambiguous. V lost 1 base, J lost 1 base, and 4 bases lay in between. In germline, CDR1 is SEHNR, CDR2 FQNEAQ (reference sequence). The CDR3 is made up of 13 amino acids.

This clone was detected a few times. This rearrangement joins TRBV30 to TRBJ1-2, with D maybe TRBD1 (5 bases). The V end lost 1 base, the J end lost 8 bases, and 14 bases lay between the germline ends. The CDR3 contains 13 residues. Germline CDR1 is GTSNPN and CDR2 is SVGIG (reference sequence). CDR3 DNA: TGTGCCTGGAGTGCCAGCCCCAAGGGGGGCTACACCTTC. This encodes CAWSASPKGGYTF.

The rearrangement links TRBV2 to TRBJ1-4; 9 positions match TRBD1. Germline CDR1 SNHLY, CDR2 FYNNEI. The CDR3 sequence is 15 residues long. V shed 6 bases and J 3 bases; nucleotides not matched to a gene: 5. CDR3 DNA sequence: TGTGCCAGCAGCATACAGGGGGCTGCTAATGAAAAACTGTTTTTT. This gives the protein CASSIQGAANEKLFF.

CDR3 coding DNA: TGTGCCTGGAGTGGAGGTTACAATGAGCAGTTCTTC. Its translation is CAWSGGYNEQFF. This rearrangement joins TRBV30 to TRBJ2-1; no clear D gene. The CDR3 is made up of 12 amino acids. Germline CDR1 and CDR2: GTSNPN and SVGIG (reference sequence). V dropped 1 base and J dropped 4 bases, with 5 bases sitting between them.

In this sample, this clone turned up a few times. This rearrangement joins TRBV6-4 to TRBJ2-1; 13 bases agree with TRBD2. There are 16 residues in the CDR3. CDR1 and CDR2 (germline): MRHNA, SNTAGT. After removal of 5 bases from V and 4 bases from J, the junction contained 5 bases not matched to a gene. CDR3 region: CASSSGLAGSYNEQFF. CDR3 bases: TGTGCCAGCAGTTCGGGACTAGCGGGATCATACAATGAGCAGTTCTTC.

The chain joins TRBV28 to TRBJ1-2; 9 nucleotides agree with TRBD1. This CDR3 has 14 residues. The ends lost 7 bases at V and 4 bases at J; junction bases unmatched: 7. Germline CDR1 is MDHEN and CDR2 is SYDVKM. Here the CDR3 reads CASIWGQGSYGYTF. In DNA, the CDR3 is TGTGCCAGCATCTGGGGACAGGGTAGCTATGGCTACACCTTC.

A few counts support this clone. The V and J genes are TRBV25-1 and TRBJ2-3; 7 nucleotides align to TRBD1. The ends lost 8 bases at V and 2 bases at J; junction bases unmatched: 4. CDR1 and CDR2 (germline): MGHDK, SYGVNS. This CDR3 region has 13 residues. This CDR3 reads CASRDSFTDTQYF. The CDR3 nucleotides read TGTGCCAGCCGGGACAGCTTCACAGATACGCAGTATTTT.

This clone was detected a few times. The chain combines TRBV7-9 with TRBJ2-5; the D gene is possibly TRBD1 (6 bases). The CDR3 runs 15 residues. V dropped 11 bases and J dropped 1 base, with 20 bases sitting between them. Germline V CDR1 and CDR2: SEHNR, FQNEAQ (reference sequence). Written as DNA, the CDR3 is TGTGCCGGCCAGAATTCACAGGGACCCCAAGAGACCCAGTACTTC. Translating it yields CAGQNSQGPQETQYF. Full variable domain (remainder filled in from reference TRBV7-9 and TRBJ2-5): DTGVSQNPRHKITKRGQNVTFRCDPISEHNRLYWYRQTLGQGPEFLTYFQNEAQLEKSRLLSDRFSAERPKGSFSTLEIQRTEQGDSAMYLCAGQNSQGPQETQYFGPGTRLLVL.

This clone was seen more than once but under ten times. The chain joins TRBV7-2 to TRBJ2-7; D unresolved. The CDR3 has 16 residues. The V end lost 3 bases, the J end lost 6 bases, and 21 bases lay between the germline ends. In germline, CDR1 is SGHTA, CDR2 FQGNSA. In DNA, the CDR3 is TGTGCCAGCAGCTTCAGGCACAGAATCTCTTCGGGCGAGCAGTACTTC. Protein sequence: CASSFRHRISSGEQYF.

This clone turned up a few times. This chain links TRBV27 with TRBJ2-7; 8 bases are a match to TRBD1. V was pared by 6 bases and J by 1 base, with 8 bases of the junction left unmatched. Looked up from germline, CDR1 is MNHEY and CDR2 is SMNVEV (reference sequence). This CDR3 has 15 residues. The CDR3 reads CASSNDRGASYEQYF. The CDR3 nucleotides read TGTGCCAGCAGCAACGACAGGGGAGCGTCCTACGAGCAGTACTTC.

This clone was seen a handful of times. The same CDR3 is also encoded by other DNA sequences in this sample. V is TRBV27 and J is TRBJ2-7; D might be TRBD1 or TRBD2, each matching 5 bases. The CDR3 consists of 13 residues. Trimming took off 6 bases at V and 3 bases at J, with 12 bases between the two ends. CDR1 and CDR2 (germline): MNHEY, SMNVEV (reference sequence). The CDR3 loop reads CASSWDRGYEQYF. The CDR3 nucleotides read TGTGCCAGCAGCTGGGACCGAGGCTACGAGCAGTACTTC.